Below are 27 T cell receptor beta chains sequenced from a single sample in a study of beta chain features in type 1 diabetes. Expressed TCRB transcripts were sequenced because the entire RNA isolate underwent reverse transcription. Sequenced by immunoSEQ multiplex PCR; TCRdb stores in-frame clones only, minus some. The repertoire consists of 850,000 to 900,000 clones, with roughly 16% occurring once and the leading ten covering about 0.02%. The specimen sequenced was naive CD4+ T cells from blood. The receptors here all came from a woman aged 18-29 years in good health.

This clone was picked up a small number of times. The chain has TRBV2 and TRBJ2-7; 7 positions match TRBD1. CDR3 length: 14 residues. Trimming took 8 bases from V and 0 from J; bases not matched to a gene: 7. Per the germline V gene, CDR1 is SNHLY and CDR2 is FYNNEI. CDR3 sequence (DNA): TGTGCCAGCGGCCGGGACAGTAGCTCCTACGAGCAGTACTTC. It yields the protein CASGRDSSSYEQYF.

CDR3 protein: CASSLRSDQRYQETQYF. The CDR3 DNA follows: TGTGCCAGCAGCTTAAGGAGCGACCAGAGGTACCAAGAGACCCAGTACTTC. The genes are TRBV7-2 and TRBJ2-5; D gene uncertain. Trimming removed 2 bases at V and 0 bases at J, with 16 bases between. The CDR3 totals 17 residues. Germline CDR1 reads SGHTA; CDR2 reads FQGNSA.

Only a few counts were recorded for this clone. V is TRBV2 and J is TRBJ1-5; 8 bases fit TRBD1. The V gene end was trimmed by 6 bases and the J gene end by 7 bases; junction bases not matched to a gene: 5. The CDR3 extends over 13 amino acids. The germline gives CDR1 SNHLY, CDR2 FYNNEI. CDR3 sequence reads: CASRGQVNQPQHF. CDR3 in DNA: TGTGCCAGCAGGGGACAGGTGAACCAGCCCCAGCATTTT.

The chain employs TRBV7-2 and TRBJ1-5, with D perhaps matching TRBD1 (6 bases). The CDR3 is made up of 16 amino acids. Trimming cost V 2 bases and J 2 bases, with 13 bases left between them. Per the germline V gene, CDR1 is SGHTA and CDR2 is FQGNSA. CDR3 nucleotides: TGTGCCAGCAGCTTAAGGGGGACCGGCGGCAATCAGCCCCAGCATTTT. Its translation is CASSLRGTGGNQPQHF.

The chain employs TRBV7-9 and TRBJ2-1, with 7 bases that match TRBD1. V gave up 4 bases and J gave up 10 bases; unmatched junction bases: 4. CDR3 length: 12 residues. Germline V CDR1 and CDR2: SEHNR, FQNEAQ (reference sequence). The CDR3 loop is CASSSGGREQFF. The CDR3 DNA is TGTGCCAGCAGCTCAGGGGGACGGGAGCAGTTCTTC.

This clone was seen a single time. This rearrangement joins TRBV5-1 to TRBJ2-5; 9 nucleotides match TRBD2. There are 18 residues in the CDR3. Per the germline V gene, CDR1 is SGHRS and CDR2 is YFSETQ. V gave up 0 bases and J gave up 0 bases; unmatched junction bases: 9. This CDR3 reads CASSLGASGTGYQETQYF. For the CDR3, the DNA is TGCGCCAGCAGCTTGGGGGCTAGCGGGACTGGGTACCAAGAGACCCAGTACTTC.

In regard to this clone: Distinct nucleotide sequences in the sample also encode this CDR3. The chain couples TRBV10-3 to TRBJ2-1, with TRBD1 matching over 7 bases. The J segment lost 0 bases and the V segment lost 6 bases, leaving 2 bases of the junction unmatched. The CDR3 runs 14 residues. Germline V gene data show CDR1 as ENHRY and CDR2 as SYGVKD. The CDR3 nucleotides are TGTGCCATCAGGGGACAGAGCTCCTACAATGAGCAGTTCTTC. It yields the protein CAIRGQSSYNEQFF.

The chain links TRBV19 to TRBJ1-5; D not certain. The CDR3 has 13 amino acids. Trimming cost V 7 bases and J 4 bases, with 11 bases left between them. Germline lookup yields CDR1 LNHDA and CDR2 SQIVND (reference sequence). CDR3 DNA sequence: TGTGCCAGTAAATCTCGCGTAAATCAGCCCCAGCATTTT. Its translation: CASKSRVNQPQHF.

This clone has a handful of counts. The genes are TRBV2 and TRBJ2-3; tentative D call: TRBD1 (5 bases). The CDR3 is 16 residues long. V shed 2 bases and J shed 10 bases, with 22 bases lying between them. The germline CDR1 and CDR2 sequences are SNHLY and FYNNEI. The CDR3 coding sequence is TGTGCCAGCAGTGAAAAGGGTTCATGGGGCCCGATCGCGCAGTATTTT. Protein: CASSEKGSWGPIAQYF.

V and J are TRBV9 and TRBJ2-7, with 10 bases lining up with TRBD2. The CDR3 consists of 21 residues. Germline-derived CDR1 and CDR2 are SGDLS and YYNGEE. The V and J ends lost 4 bases and 6 bases, in that order; junction bases with no gene match: 28. This CDR3 is CASSPQPGGVAGGRSLGEQYF. The CDR3 DNA reads TGTGCCAGCAGCCCGCAACCTGGGGGGGTAGCGGGAGGAAGATCGCTGGGCGAGCAGTACTTC.

This chain connects TRBV7-9 to TRBJ1-1, with D perhaps TRBD1 (5 bases). V lost 5 bases to trimming and J lost 6 bases, with 16 bases between them. Germline CDR1 SEHNR, CDR2 FQNEAQ (reference sequence). This CDR3 is 14 amino acids long. DNA for the CDR3: TGTGCCAGCAGCCCACAACAGGACCGCTCTGAAGCTTTCTTT. Translation: CASSPQQDRSEAFF.

This chain uses TRBV5-5 with TRBJ2-5; weak D call: TRBD1 (5 bases). The ends were cut back, 0 bases at V and 2 bases at J, with 11 bases in the middle. CDR1 is SGHKS and CDR2 is YYEKEE in the germline V gene (reference sequence). This CDR3 region has 15 residues. As DNA, the CDR3 is TGTGCCAGCAGCTTGGGGCTCAGGGAACAAGAGACCCAGTACTTC. This sequence encodes CASSLGLREQETQYF.

This clone was seen only a few times. The V gene is TRBV7-3, the J gene TRBJ2-2, with a possible D match to TRBD2 (5 bases). This CDR3 contains 17 residues. V lost 7 bases and J lost 5, with 23 bases in between. CDR1 is SGHTA and CDR2 is FQGTGA in the germline V gene. The CDR3 DNA reads TGTGCCAGCACCATTACCCTTACGGGAATGGGAACCGGGGAGCTGTTTTTT. It codes for CASTITLTGMGTGELFF.

This clone turned up a few times. V gene TRBV6-1 combines with J gene TRBJ1-5; no reliable D call. In germline, CDR1 is MNHNS, CDR2 SASEGT. Trimming pared 5 bases from V and 5 bases from J, leaving 13 bases between. The CDR3 runs to 14 residues. The CDR3 bases are TGTGCCAGCAGTAAGACTCATTCGTATCAGCCCCAGCATTTT. Translated: CASSKTHSYQPQHF.

Only a few counts were recorded for this clone. J is TRBJ1-1 and V is TRBV7-9, with 12 bases aligning to TRBD1. The CDR3 sequence is 16 residues long. V trimming: 5 bases; J trimming: 0 bases; junction bases outside the gene matches: 4. Per the germline V gene, CDR1 is SEHNR and CDR2 is FQNEAQ (reference sequence). CDR3 sequence reads: CASSEGTGGLNTEAFF. The CDR3 nucleotides are TGTGCCAGCAGCGAGGGGACAGGGGGCTTGAACACTGAAGCTTTCTTT. The whole variable domain, filled in from reference TRBV7-9 and TRBJ1-1, reads DTGVSQNPRHKITKRGQNVTFRCDPISEHNRLYWYRQTLGQGPEFLTYFQNEAQLEKSRLLSDRFSAERPKGSFSTLEIQRTEQGDSAMYLCASSEGTGGLNTEAFFGQGTRLTVV.

The chain is built from TRBV5-1 and TRBJ2-5; D is possibly TRBD1 or TRBD2 (5 bases each). CDR1 SGHRS and CDR2 YFSETQ come from the germline V gene. Trimming cost V 5 bases and J 1 base, with 15 bases left between them. This CDR3 is built from 15 residues. CDR3 in DNA: TGCGCCAGCAGTCCCGGGACGACGATCCAAGAGACCCAGTACTTC. It translates to CASSPGTTIQETQYF.

V and J are TRBV28 and TRBJ1-1; no clear D. V was shortened by 6 bases and J by 3 bases, with 23 bases between the two germline ends. Germline lookup yields CDR1 MDHEN and CDR2 SYDVKM. This CDR3 has 17 residues. The CDR3 nucleotides are TGTGCCAGCAGCCGCCCAAGCTCACGGAACGCGGACACTGAAGCTTTCTTT. Translation gives CASSRPSSRNADTEAFF.

As DNA, the CDR3 is TGTGCCAGCAGCTTACTCCCTGGGACGGCGGGAGGGGTCGGCTCCTACAATGAGCAGTTCTTC. It specifies CASSLLPGTAGGVGSYNEQFF. The chain carries TRBV7-3 and TRBJ2-1, with 9 bases aligning to TRBD2. J lost 0 bases, V lost 2 bases, and 17 bases had no gene match. There are 21 residues in the CDR3. Germline-derived CDR1 and CDR2 are SGHTA and FQGTGA.

The chain joins TRBV29-1 to TRBJ2-3; 11 bases align to TRBD1. This CDR3 is 14 amino acids long. J gave up 5 bases and V 4 bases, and 5 bases lay outside the gene matches. Germline-derived CDR1 and CDR2 are SQVTM and ANQGSEA. In nucleotides, the CDR3 is TGCAGCGTTGTAGGGACAGGGGGAGGAGATACGCAGTATTTT. Translated, it gives CSVVGTGGGDTQYF.

The V call is TRBV21-1, the J call TRBJ2-4; TRBD2, the table's D call, was not compared with the DNA. TRBV21-1 is a known pseudogene. The CDR3 runs 14 residues. For the CDR3, the DNA is TGTGCCAGCAGCAGACGGGAGACTTTGAACATTCAGTACTTC. It is translated as CASSRRETLNIQYF.

This clone was recorded a few times. The gene calls are TRBV4-2 and TRBJ2-1, with 9 bases matching TRBD1. Germline CDR1 LGHNA, CDR2 YNFKEQ. V trimming: 3 bases; J trimming: 6 bases; junction bases outside the gene matches: 12. This CDR3 region has 17 residues. The chain's CDR3 is CASSQDRGGTGRNEQFF. The CDR3 DNA follows: TGTGCCAGCAGCCAGGACCGCGGCGGGACAGGGCGCAATGAGCAGTTCTTC.

This clone was observed a handful of times. This chain joins TRBV29-1 and TRBJ2-7; D is undetermined. V shed 2 bases and J shed 3 bases, with 11 bases lying between them. CDR1 is SQVTM, CDR2 ANQGSEA, per germline. The CDR3 runs 13 residues. DNA of the CDR3: TGCAGCGTTGAAACACTCCCCGGCTACGAGCAGTACTTC. As protein: CSVETLPGYEQYF.

The chain is built from TRBV2 and TRBJ2-2; D ambiguous. Trimming took 3 bases from V and 4 from J, leaving 12 bases between them. Germline CDR1 and CDR2: SNHLY and FYNNEI. This CDR3 spans 15 amino acids. The CDR3 here is CASSESGRSTGELFF. As DNA, the CDR3 is TGTGCCAGCAGTGAGTCTGGAAGAAGCACCGGGGAGCTGTTTTTT.

This clone was counted only a few times. The V gene is TRBV21-1, the J gene TRBJ2-2; the D call in the table, TRBD2, was not verified against the DNA. TRBV21-1 is termed a pseudogene. CDR3 length equals 16 residues. The CDR3 loop is CASSKGLAGITGELFF. The CDR3 bases are TGTGCCAGCAGCAAAGGACTAGCGGGAATCACCGGGGAGCTGTTTTTT.

V is TRBV28 and J is TRBJ2-7; either TRBD1 or TRBD2 may fit D (5 bases each). V was trimmed by 7 bases and J by 6 bases, leaving 19 bases between them. Germline V CDR1 and CDR2: MDHEN, SYDVKM. This CDR3 contains 14 residues. The chain's CDR3 is CASNEGIRDLEQYF. As DNA, the CDR3 is TGTGCCAGCAACGAGGGAATCAGGGACCTCGAGCAGTACTTC.

This clone was observed a handful of times. The CDR3, as DNA: TGTGCCAGCTCACCATCGGCACACAGGAGCTCCTACGAGCAGTACTTC. It specifies CASSPSAHRSSYEQYF. The chain joins TRBV18 to TRBJ2-7; TRBD1 is a possible D gene (5 bases). The V gene lost 2 bases and the J gene lost 0 bases, with 14 bases spanning the gap. Germline CDR1 reads KGHSH; CDR2 reads LQKENI. The CDR3 has 16 residues.

V is TRBV15 and J is TRBJ2-2; TRBD2 matches 9 bases. V lost 0 bases and J lost 4; bases outside the gene matches: 9. CDR3 length equals 18 residues. CDR1 LNHNV and CDR2 YYDKDF come from the germline V gene (reference sequence). The CDR3 loop is CATSRDRLAGAGTGELFF. The CDR3 bases are TGTGCCACCAGCAGAGATAGGTTAGCGGGAGCGGGCACCGGGGAGCTGTTTTTT.